A single sample is the source of the 18 T cell receptor beta chains below, sequenced in a study of T cell responses to AZD1222 COVID-19 vaccine. Sequencing used immunoSEQ multiplex PCR; TCRdb keeps in-frame clones, though not all of them. The sample shows about 110,000 clones, around nine tenths of them seen only once. The sequencing used peripheral blood, collected on day 0 of AZD1222 vaccination. The receptors here all came from an adult in good health.

Concerning this clone itself: The sample contains more than one DNA sequence encoding this CDR3. The genes are TRBV12-3 or TRBV12-4 and TRBJ1-5; D uncertain. The CDR3 consists of 13 residues. Trimming removed 3 bases at V and 4 bases at J, with 7 bases between. The CDR3 sequence: CASSFSSNQPQHF. The CDR3 DNA is TGTGCCAGCAGTTTTTCTTCGAATCAGCCCCAGCATTTT.

With respect to this clone: Other DNA variants within this sample encode the same CDR3. The rearrangement uses TRBV3-1 (or the pseudogene TRBV3-2) and TRBJ2-3; D remains unclear. CDR3 length equals 15 residues. Germline loops: CDR1 LGHDT, CDR2 YNNKEL (reference sequence). V was pared by 0 bases and J by 0 bases, with 7 bases between. The CDR3 nucleotides read TGTGCCAGCAGCCAAGATTTGGGGAGCACAGATACGCAGTATTTT. It is translated as CASSQDLGSTDTQYF.

The rearrangement uses TRBV12-3 or TRBV12-4 and TRBJ1-1; D is ambiguous. The length of the CDR3 is 13 residues. V lost 1 base and J 4 bases, leaving 7 bases between the germline ends. Here the CDR3 DNA reads TGTGCCAGCAGTTTAGGCAGGAGCACTGAAGCTTTCTTT. This gives the protein CASSLGRSTEAFF.

V gene TRBV19 combines with J gene TRBJ1-3; possible D gene TRBD1, 6 bases. V lost 8 bases, J lost 0 bases, and 11 bases lay in between. Germline lookup yields CDR1 LNHDA and CDR2 SQIVND (reference sequence). The CDR3 loop spans 14 amino acids. CDR3 residues: CASSQGTSGNTIYF. In DNA form, the CDR3 reads TGTGCCAGTTCACAGGGAACCTCTGGAAACACCATATATTTT.

The rearrangement joins TRBV4-3 to TRBJ2-6; D is uncertain. Germline lookup yields CDR1 LGHNA and CDR2 YSLEER. CDR3 length: 14 residues. Trimming took off 0 bases at V and 4 bases at J, with 4 bases between the two ends. CDR3 protein: CASSQDKGANVLTF. In nucleotides, the CDR3 is TGCGCCAGCAGCCAAGATAAGGGGGCCAACGTCCTGACTTTC.

The J gene is TRBJ1-2, the V gene TRBV5-4; D is undetermined. Germline-derived CDR1 and CDR2 are SGHNT and YYREEE (reference sequence). Deletions cut 4 bases from V and 6 bases from J, with 16 bases between. CDR3 length: 14 amino acids. CDR3 nucleotide sequence: TGTGCCAGCAGCCCCGCCGACCCGTGGGATGGCTACACCTTC. It yields the protein CASSPADPWDGYTF.

The chain couples TRBV5-1 to TRBJ2-5, with D perhaps matching TRBD2 (6 bases). The CDR3 consists of 17 residues. V was pared by 0 bases and J by 3 bases, with 18 bases between. In germline, CDR1 is SGHRS, CDR2 YFSETQ. DNA of the CDR3: TGCGCCAGCAGCTTGGAAGCTGGCGGGATAAATAAAGAGACCCAGTACTTC. It specifies CASSLEAGGINKETQYF.

The V call is TRBV30, the J call TRBJ1-2, with unresolved D. Trimming cost V 0 bases and J 7 bases, with 9 bases left between them. CDR1 is GTSNPN, CDR2 SVGIG, per germline (reference sequence). The CDR3 length is 12 residues. CDR3 sequence reads: CAWSVGHFGYTF. In DNA form, the CDR3 reads TGTGCCTGGAGTGTTGGTCACTTTGGCTACACCTTC.

The rearrangement uses TRBV19 and TRBJ1-3; D is uncertain. Per germline, CDR1 LNHDA and CDR2 SQIVND (reference sequence). Trimming took off 3 bases at V and 0 bases at J, with 3 bases between the two ends. CDR3 length equals 13 residues. DNA for the CDR3: TGTGCCAGTAGTATGAACTCTGGAAACACCATATATTTT. This encodes CASSMNSGNTIYF.

The V call is TRBV30, the J call TRBJ2-3, with no clear D. CDR3 length: 12 residues. From germline, CDR1 is GTSNPN and CDR2 SVGIG (reference sequence). Between the trimmed V and J ends, which lost 3 bases and 2 bases, there was a span of 6 bases. CDR3 sequence reads: CAWSDSTDTQYF. The DNA for the CDR3 is TGTGCCTGGAGCGACTCCACAGATACGCAGTATTTT.

The chain has TRBV12-5 and TRBJ1-5; D might be TRBD1 (6 bases). Germline assignment: CDR1 LGHNT and CDR2 FRNRAP. The V end lost 5 bases, the J end lost 8 bases, and 16 bases lay between the germline ends. The CDR3 length is 14 residues. The CDR3 DNA follows: TGTGCTAGTGGTCGTTACGGGGGCTTTGAGCCCCAGCATTTT. This encodes CASGRYGGFEPQHF.

This chain joins TRBV6-5 and TRBJ2-7; D perhaps matches TRBD1 (7 bases). V gave up 7 bases and J gave up 2 bases, with 18 bases separating them. CDR3 length equals 15 residues. Germline V CDR1 and CDR2: MNHEY, SVGAGI. The CDR3 DNA reads TGTGCCAGCACCTTCGAGCAGGGGGGCGCCTACGAGCAGTACTTC. It codes for CASTFEQGGAYEQYF.

The V and J genes are TRBV29-1 and TRBJ1-2; D ambiguous. V was clipped by 7 bases and J by 0 bases, with 6 bases between them. This CDR3 region has 11 residues. Germline lookup yields CDR1 SQVTM and CDR2 ANQGSEA. CDR3: CSAQTNYGYTF. The CDR3 DNA is TGCAGCGCCCAGACTAACTATGGCTACACCTTC.

This sequence joins TRBV18 and TRBJ1-5; 8 bases match TRBD1. The ends lost 2 bases at V and 0 bases at J; junction bases unmatched: 3. The CDR3 runs 16 residues. Germline-derived CDR1 and CDR2 are KGHSH and LQKENI. CDR3 in amino acids: CASSPKTGGSNQPQHF. The CDR3 DNA reads TGTGCCAGCTCACCAAAAACAGGGGGTAGCAATCAGCCCCAGCATTTT.

The chain links TRBV6-2 or TRBV6-3 to TRBJ2-7, with 7 bases lining up with TRBD1. The CDR3 is 13 residues long. Trimming cost V 2 bases and J 7 bases; bases outside gene matches: 5. The germline V gene has CDR1 MNHEY and CDR2 SVGEGT. The chain's CDR3 is CASSYRGRGEQYF. CDR3 in DNA: TGTGCCAGCAGTTACAGGGGGCGCGGGGAGCAGTACTTC.

The chain has TRBV9 and TRBJ1-1, with D tentatively TRBD1 (6 bases). This CDR3 region has 17 residues. Germline lookup yields CDR1 SGDLS and CDR2 YYNGEE. The germline V and J ends were trimmed by 0 bases and 0 bases, with 15 bases remaining between them. This chain's CDR3 is CASSVGPRGAVNTEAFF. In DNA, the CDR3 is TGTGCCAGCAGCGTAGGACCCCGGGGGGCAGTGAACACTGAAGCTTTCTTT. Variable domain in full (rest from reference TRBV9 and TRBJ1-1): DSGVTQTPKHLITATGQRVTLRCSPRSGDLSVYWYQQSLDQGLQFLIQYYNGEERAKGNILERFSAQQFPDLHSELNLSSLELGDSALYFCASSVGPRGAVNTEAFFGQGTRLTVV.

This chain joins TRBV5-1 and TRBJ1-4; D is ambiguous. The CDR3 loop spans 16 amino acids. Germline assignment: CDR1 SGHRS and CDR2 YFSETQ. The V end lost 4 bases, the J end lost 5 bases, and 18 bases lay between the germline ends. Here the CDR3 DNA reads TGCGCCAGCAGCGGCGGACGGGGAACAATAAATGAAAAACTGTTTTTT. This codes for CASSGGRGTINEKLFF.

The chain couples TRBV28 to TRBJ1-1; 9 bases map to TRBD1. The CDR3 is made up of 15 amino acids. CDR1 and CDR2 from the germline V gene are MDHEN and SYDVKM. V gave up 11 bases and J gave up 4 bases; unmatched junction bases: 14. The CDR3 region has the DNA TGTGCCTCCCATTACCCCGGGACAGGGCCCACTGAAGCTTTCTTT. Translated, it gives CASHYPGTGPTEAFF.